Listed below are T cell receptor beta chains from one sample, sequenced in a study of blood T cell repertoires in COVID-19. Repertoires were generated with immunoSEQ multiplex PCR, while TCRdb's copy carries only in-frame clones and drops some. The sample has 200,000 to 300,000 clones, about 85% seen once. Sequencing used peripheral blood. The receptor source for this set is a man aged 55 to 70 who had recovered from COVID-19. Each CDR3 is given with its conserved first and last residue. D genes are given only for firm matches. Clone size appears in some rows only: once, few, many, or a class for an expanded clone.

TRBV5-1,TRBJ1-6,14,few,.,TGCGCCAGCAGCGGAGCAGGGGAGGGGTCACCCCTCCACTTT,CASSGAGEGSPLHF
TRBV9,TRBJ2-1,15,.,TRBD2,TGTGCCAGCAGCTTACTAGCGGGGGGAGACAATGAGCAGTTCTTC,CASSLLAGGDNEQFF
TRBV18,TRBJ2-1,15,.,TRBD2,TGTGCCAGCTCCCACGATCTAGCGGGGGAAAATGAGCAGTTCTTC,CASSHDLAGENEQFF
TRBV5-1,TRBJ1-1,15,.,TRBD1,TGCGCCAGCAGCCCGGACAGGGGGCTTGTCACTGAAGCTTTCTTT,CASSPDRGLVTEAFF
TRBV20-1,TRBJ1-1,16,once,.,TGCAGTGCTAGTCAGGCGGGGGGGGCCTCTTTCACTGAAGCTTTCTTT,CSASQAGGASFTEAFF
TRBV12-3/TRBV12-4,TRBJ2-7,13,.,.,TGTGCCAGCAGCTCGGGACACCCCTACGAGCAGTACTTC,CASSSGHPYEQYF
TRBV12-3/TRBV12-4,TRBJ1-2,13,.,.,TGTGCCAGCAGTTTAGCGCAGTTCTATGGCTACACCTTC,CASSLAQFYGYTF
TRBV5-6,TRBJ2-4,15,.,.,TGTGCCAGCAGCTTCCGGACTTTGGCCAAAAACATTCAGTACTTC,CASSFRTLAKNIQYF
TRBV2,TRBJ1-3,15,.,TRBD1,TGTGCCAGCAGGCGACAGGGGACGAAGCCCAACACCATATATTTT,CASRRQGTKPNTIYF
TRBV5-1,TRBJ1-1,16,.,TRBD1,TGCGCCAGCAGCCTGGGACAGGGGGCCTATCTAACTGAAGCTTTCTTT,CASSLGQGAYLTEAFF
TRBV7-7,TRBJ1-5,13,.,TRBD1,TGTGCCAGCAGTTCCGGACAGGGCCAGCCCCAGCATTTT,CASSSGQGQPQHF
TRBV2,TRBJ1-2,19,.,TRBD1,TGTGCCAGCAGTGAAGCTCTAAGGGGGCATAGCGTCGGCAACTATGGCTACACCTTC,CASSEALRGHSVGNYGYTF
TRBV3-1/TRBV3-2,TRBJ2-5,14,.,.,TGTGCCAGCAGCCAAGTTCCAGGGGAAGAGACCCAGTACTTC,CASSQVPGEETQYF
TRBV6-5,TRBJ2-1,15,.,TRBD2,TGTGCCAGCAGCCGCCGGGAGGGTGATTTCAATGAGCAGTTCTTC,CASSRREGDFNEQFF
TRBV24-1,TRBJ2-5,14,once,.,TGTGCCACCGCCAACGGGGGGCGGCAAGAGACCCAGTACTTC,CATANGGRQETQYF
TRBV15,TRBJ1-1,16,.,.,TGTGCCACCAGCAGAAGAACAGGATGGGGGAACACTGAAGCTTTCTTT,CATSRRTGWGNTEAFF
TRBV10-3,TRBJ2-7,15,.,TRBD1,TGTGCCATCAGTGAGTTGGGACAGGGGACTTACGAGCAGTACTTC,CAISELGQGTYEQYF
TRBV5-6,TRBJ1-6,13,.,.,TGTGCCAGCAGCTTGGGGCCTAATTCACCCCTCCACTTT,CASSLGPNSPLHF
TRBV2,TRBJ2-7,14,.,.,TGTGCCAGCAGTGAGGTCAGGGATGCCTACGAGCAGTACTTC,CASSEVRDAYEQYF
TRBV19,TRBJ2-7,13,.,.,TGTGCCAGTAGTATAGCCACGTGGCAGGAGCAGTACTTC,CASSIATWQEQYF
TRBV21-1,TRBJ1-5,16,.,.,TGTGCCAGCACCAGAGGTACACAAGATAGCAATCAGCCCCAGCATTTT,CASTRGTQDSNQPQHF
TRBV7-9,TRBJ1-2,15,.,.,TGTGCCAGCAGCTTAGGTACAGGGCCTAACTATGGCTACACCTTC,CASSLGTGPNYGYTF
TRBV21-1,TRBJ1-3,15,.,.,TGTGCCAGCAGCAAAGGGACAGGGGCTGGAAACACCATATATTTT,CASSKGTGAGNTIYF
TRBV2,TRBJ2-6,18,once,TRBD1,TGTGCCAGCAGGAAGACAGGGGGAGGTCTATCTGGGGCCAACGTCCTGACTTTC,CASRKTGGGLSGANVLTF
TRBV6-1,TRBJ1-2,14,.,.,TGTGCCAGCAGTGAAGAACTAACGGCCTATGGCTACACCTTC,CASSEELTAYGYTF
TRBV5-1,TRBJ1-4,14,.,.,TGCGCCAGCAGCTTGGGAGGCGCTAATGAAAAACTGTTTTTT,CASSLGGANEKLFF
TRBV6-5,TRBJ2-2,15,.,TRBD1,TGTGCCAGCAGGGGACAGGGGGCGAACACCGGGGAGCTGTTTTTT,CASRGQGANTGELFF
TRBV2,TRBJ2-7,14,.,.,TGTGCCAGCAGGACAGCAACCACATCCTACGAGCAGTACTTC,CASRTATTSYEQYF
TRBV3-1/TRBV3-2,TRBJ2-5,16,.,TRBD2,TGTGCCAGCAGCGACCGCCCTAGCGGGGGTACGGAGACCCAGTACTTC,CASSDRPSGGTETQYF